This TCR beta chain appears in the sequencing data of a study of CD8 T cells in Susac syndrome. Overall study: Within the group of sequenced Susac syndrome patients, roughly six had active disease and roughly eight were in remission. Study-wide results and limits: The study admitted that it had a relatively small number of individuals in its TCR sequencing and HLA analysis. In TEMRA cells and active patients, CD8+ clonal expansion in Susac reached its peak.

cDNA came from around 0.5 to 1 ug RNA primed by random hexamers. The TCR beta CDR3 was amplified by immunoSEQ multiplex PCR across 54 Vbeta, 13 Jbeta. Each CDR3 protein is one row after TCRdb ran MiXCR on the immunoSEQ multiplex PCR reads. The table shows roughly 130,000 distinct CDR3 sequences, with about 95% occurring only once. Germline V CDR1 and CDR2: SGHVS, FNYEAQ. Trimming removed 5 bases from V and 10 bases from J, with 18 bases in between. The CDR3 runs to 14 residues. To note about this clonotype: Its antigen remains unidentified.

The TCR comes from a human donor with Susac syndrome. The sequencing input was CD8+ T cells from PBMCs. The chain couples TRBV7-6 to TRBJ2-1; D is ambiguous. The CDR3, as DNA: TGTGCCAGCAGCGTTAGTAGGTCAAATGTAGAGCAGTTCTTC. Translation gives CASSVSRSNVEQFF.